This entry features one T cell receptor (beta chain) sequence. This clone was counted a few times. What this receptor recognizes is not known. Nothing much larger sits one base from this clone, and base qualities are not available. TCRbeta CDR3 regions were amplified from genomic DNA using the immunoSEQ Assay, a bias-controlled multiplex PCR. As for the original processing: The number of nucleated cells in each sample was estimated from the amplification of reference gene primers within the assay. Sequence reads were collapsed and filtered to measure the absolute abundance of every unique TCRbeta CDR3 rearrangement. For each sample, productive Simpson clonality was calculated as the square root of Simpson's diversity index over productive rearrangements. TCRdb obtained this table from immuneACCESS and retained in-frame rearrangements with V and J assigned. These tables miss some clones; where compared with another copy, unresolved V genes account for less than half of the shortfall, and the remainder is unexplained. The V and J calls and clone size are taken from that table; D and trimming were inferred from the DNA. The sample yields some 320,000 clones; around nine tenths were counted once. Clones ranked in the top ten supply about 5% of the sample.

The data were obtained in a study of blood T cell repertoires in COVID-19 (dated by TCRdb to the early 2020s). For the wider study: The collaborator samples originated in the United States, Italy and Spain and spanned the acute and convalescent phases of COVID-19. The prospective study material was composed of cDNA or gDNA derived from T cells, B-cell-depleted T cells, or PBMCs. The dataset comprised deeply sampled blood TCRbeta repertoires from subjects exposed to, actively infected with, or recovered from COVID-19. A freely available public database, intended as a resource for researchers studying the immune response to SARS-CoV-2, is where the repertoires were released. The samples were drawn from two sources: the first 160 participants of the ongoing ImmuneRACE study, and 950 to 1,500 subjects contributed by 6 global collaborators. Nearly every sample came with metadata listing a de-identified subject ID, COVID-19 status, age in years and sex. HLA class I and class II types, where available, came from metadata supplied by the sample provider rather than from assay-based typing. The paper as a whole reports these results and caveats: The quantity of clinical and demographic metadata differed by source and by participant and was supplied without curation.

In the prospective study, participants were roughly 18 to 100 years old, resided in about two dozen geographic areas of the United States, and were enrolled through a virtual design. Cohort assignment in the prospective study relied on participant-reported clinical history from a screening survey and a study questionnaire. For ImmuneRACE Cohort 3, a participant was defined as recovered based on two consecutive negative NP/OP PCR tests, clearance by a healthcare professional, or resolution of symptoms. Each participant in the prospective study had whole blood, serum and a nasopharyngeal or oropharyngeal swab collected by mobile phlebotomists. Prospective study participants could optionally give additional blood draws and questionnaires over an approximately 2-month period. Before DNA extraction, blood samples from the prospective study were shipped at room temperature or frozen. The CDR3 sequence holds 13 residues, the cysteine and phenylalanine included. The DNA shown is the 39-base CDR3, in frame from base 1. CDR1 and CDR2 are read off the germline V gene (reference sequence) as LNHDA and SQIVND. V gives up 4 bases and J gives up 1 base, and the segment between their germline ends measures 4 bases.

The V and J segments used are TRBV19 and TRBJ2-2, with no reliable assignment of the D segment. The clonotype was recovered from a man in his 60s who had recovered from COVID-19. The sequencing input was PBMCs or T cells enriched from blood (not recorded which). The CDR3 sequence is CASSTGNTGELFF. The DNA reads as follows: TGTGCCAGTAGTACAGGGAACACCGGGGAGCTGTTTTTT.